The subject of this entry is one TCR beta chain. These data belong to a study of blood T cell repertoires in COVID-19. About the study: From the United States, Italy and Spain came samples of acute and convalescent COVID-19. The analysed material was cDNA or gDNA that came from T cells, B-cell-depleted T cells, or PBMCs.

Recruitment covered fewer than 25 US areas and drew participants whose ages spanned about 18 to 95 years. Donors of Cohort 3 who recovered were those that had two negative PCRs, clearance, or symptom resolution. Germline CDR1 is SEHNR and CDR2 is FQNEAQ (reference sequence). V lost 5 bases and J lost 3, with 5 bases in between. The CDR3 has 11 residues. This table comes from immunoSEQ multiplex PCR, and its TCRdb copy is limited to in-frame clones, with some not included. The sample has more than 60,000 clones, about 88% seen once; the top ten hold about 9.4%. Specimen: PBMCs or T cells enriched from blood (not recorded which). The chain combines TRBV7-9 with TRBJ2-7; D ambiguous. The source is a woman in her thirties or forties who had recovered from COVID-19. Here the CDR3 reads CASSENYEQYF. CDR3 coding DNA: TGTGCCAGCAGCGAGAACTACGAGCAGTACTTC.